A selection of T cell receptor beta chains follows, all from one sample in a study of naive and memory T cell subsets. MiXCR, applied by TCRdb to the UMI-ligation and nested PCR reads, yields one record per CDR3 protein. The sample contains about 10,000 distinct CDR3 sequences, 5.5% to 7% of which appear only once. Sequenced: CD4+ TEMRA cells from blood. The origin of the receptors is a human donor in good health. CDR3s include the opening cysteine and the closing phenylalanine or tryptophan. D genes are given only for firm matches. Size tells how often a clone was seen (once, few, many) or the class of an expanded clone, and some rows leave it out.

>TRBD1|TRBJ2-1|few|TRBV29-1
TGCAGCGTTGGAGAGGGGGCTAGCAGACAATACAATGAGCAGTTCTTC
CSVGEGASRQYNEQFF
>TRBD1|TRBJ1-3|many|TRBV25-1
TGTGCCAGCAGACCTCCGAGGGGACAGAGCTCTGGAAACACCATATATTTT
CASRPPRGQSSGNTIYF
>-|TRBJ1-6|few|TRBV7-9
TGTGCCAGCAGCTCTACAGGGAGCCCCAATTCACCCCTCCACTTT
CASSSTGSPNSPLHF
>TRBD2|TRBJ2-1|many|TRBV7-3
TGTGCCAGCAGCCACGCCTTAGCGGGAGGGCACAATGAGCAGTTCTTC
CASSHALAGGHNEQFF
>-|TRBJ1-5|many|TRBV7-9
TGTGCCAGCAGCTTAGCAGGCGGGAACAATCAGCCCCAGCATTTT
CASSLAGGNNQPQHF
>-|TRBJ1-1|many|TRBV7-9
TGTGCCAGCAGCTTAGGCTCGAACACTGAAGCTTTCTTT
CASSLGSNTEAFF
>-|TRBJ2-5|-|TRBV5-6
TGTGCCAGCAGCTTCGGTGCGGGGATGGTGACCCAGTACTTC
CASSFGAGMVTQYF
>-|TRBJ2-1|many|TRBV4-2
TGTGCCAGCAGCCAAGATAAGAAGGTCAGTGAGCAGTTCTTC
CASSQDKKVSEQFF
>-|TRBJ1-1|-|TRBV6-6
TGTGCCAGCAGTTACATTAAAGGGGGGACTGAAGCTTTCTTT
CASSYIKGGTEAFF
>TRBD1|TRBJ1-5|many|TRBV18
TGTGCCAGCTCACCGACGGACAGGGCAAGCAATCAGCCCCAGCATTTT
CASSPTDRASNQPQHF
>-|TRBJ1-5|-|TRBV27
TGTGCCAGCAGTAGGTCCAGGCTAAATCAGCCCCAGCATTTT
CASSRSRLNQPQHF
>-|TRBJ2-1|many|TRBV20-1
TGCAGTGCTAGTGTCGGGGCAGCCTACAATGAGCAGTTCTTC
CSASVGAAYNEQFF
>-|TRBJ1-4|medium-sized|TRBV7-2
TGTGCCAGCAGCTTAGGAGGATTGTCGGCAGGCCTTAATGAAAAACTGTTTTTT
CASSLGGLSAGLNEKLFF
>TRBD1|TRBJ2-7|-|TRBV27
TGTGCCAGCAGCTGGGACAGGGGGTCTGGCGAGCAGTACTTC
CASSWDRGSGEQYF
>-|TRBJ2-5|-|TRBV4-1
TGCGCCAGCAGCCAAGATGAGCAGACAAATCCATTCCGGACCCAGTACTTC
CASSQDEQTNPFRTQYF
>TRBD1|TRBJ2-5|-|TRBV7-2
TGTGCCAGCAGCTTAGAAGGACAGGACCCCCAGTACTTC
CASSLEGQDPQYF
>-|TRBJ1-1|many|TRBV27
TGTGCCAGCAGTTTTAACTTCCTCACTGAAGCTTTCTTT
CASSFNFLTEAFF
>-|TRBJ2-6|-|TRBV6-1
TGTGCCAGCAGTTTGGCAGTGTCTGGGGCCAACGTCCTGACTTTC
CASSLAVSGANVLTF
>-|TRBJ2-1|-|TRBV7-3
TGTGCCAGCAGCTTCCGGGAGTGGGATGAGCAGTTCTTC
CASSFREWDEQFF
>-|TRBJ2-7|many|TRBV10-3
TGTGCCATCAGCCTGGGGGCCCTCGAGCAGTACTTC
CAISLGALEQYF
>TRBD1|TRBJ1-6|few|TRBV5-1
TGCGCCAGCAGCTTGGCCAAGGACAGGGGGAATTCACCCCTCCACTTT
CASSLAKDRGNSPLHF
>-|TRBJ2-7|-|TRBV25-1
TGTGCCAGCAGTGGGGGACCAGGGGCCTACGAGCAGTACTTC
CASSGGPGAYEQYF
>TRBD2|TRBJ2-1|many|TRBV9
TGTGCCAGCAGCCCAAAGCGGGGACTAGCCTCCTACAATGAGCAGTTCTTC
CASSPKRGLASYNEQFF
>-|TRBJ1-2|-|TRBV4-2
TGTGCCAGCAGCCGGAACGCGGAGAACTATGGCTACACCTTC
CASSRNAENYGYTF
>-|TRBJ2-5|-|TRBV9
TGTGCCAGCAGCGGCGGTCCGCCGGTGGAGACCCAGTACTTC
CASSGGPPVETQYF
>-|TRBJ1-4|many|TRBV7-9
TGTGCCAGCAGCCCTCCCCCCAGCGGAAGATTAGAAAAACTGTTTTTT
CASSPPPSGRLEKLFF
>-|TRBJ2-5|-|TRBV27
TGTGCCAGCGCGCCGGGGCCGTGGGAGACCCAGTACTTC
CASAPGPWETQYF
>-|TRBJ2-2|many|TRBV7-2
TGTGCCAGCAGCGCCGGGACAAAAAACACCGGGGAGCTGTTTTTT
CASSAGTKNTGELFF
>TRBD2|TRBJ2-7|many|TRBV18
TGTGCCAGCTCACCAGTTTCACTAGCGGGAGCTCCGTACGAGCAGTACTTC
CASSPVSLAGAPYEQYF
>-|TRBJ1-5|few|TRBV9
TGTGCCAGCAGCCCGGAGTTGGATCAGCCCCAGCATTTT
CASSPELDQPQHF
>TRBD2|TRBJ2-3|-|TRBV4-1
TGCGCCAGCAGCCAAGAACTAGCGGGAGTATCGGATACGCAGTATTTT
CASSQELAGVSDTQYF
>-|TRBJ2-7|few|TRBV24-1
TGTGCCACCAGTGATCCCTCGACGGATCCACCGGAGCAGTACTTC
CATSDPSTDPPEQYF
>-|TRBJ1-1|many|TRBV7-8
TGTGCCAGCAGCTTAATGGGGGCGGGCATGAACACTGAAGCTTTCTTT
CASSLMGAGMNTEAFF
>-|TRBJ2-6|-|TRBV7-8
TGTGCCAGCAGGGCTGAGAGGCACGCGGGGGCCAACGGCCGGACTTTC
CASRAERHAGANGRTF
>-|TRBJ1-6|many|TRBV28
TGTGCCAGCAGGTCCTCGCTGGATAATTCACCCCTCCACTTT
CASRSSLDNSPLHF
>TRBD1|TRBJ2-2|many|TRBV5-6
TGTGCCAGCAGATCCTGGGGTACCAGGGGGACCGGGGAGCTGTTTTTT
CASRSWGTRGTGELFF
>TRBD1|TRBJ1-4|many|TRBV28
TGTGCCGCAGGGGGGGTGGGTGAAAAACTGTTTTTT
CAAGGVGEKLFF
>-|TRBJ1-2|many|TRBV4-3
TGCGCCAGCAGCCCTAAAATTGACAGGCTAACAATCTATGGCTACACCTTC
CASSPKIDRLTIYGYTF
>-|TRBJ1-4|many|TRBV4-1
TGCGCCAGCAGCCCAACCCCAGGTGAAAAACTGTTTTTT
CASSPTPGEKLFF
>TRBD1|TRBJ2-3|many|TRBV24-1
TGTGCCACCAGTGATTCCGACAGGGTTCCAGATACGCAGTATTTT
CATSDSDRVPDTQYF
>TRBD1|TRBJ1-1|many|TRBV5-4
TGTGCCAGCAGCTTGGACGTTACCGGGACAGAGAACACTGAAGCTTTCTTT
CASSLDVTGTENTEAFF
>-|TRBJ2-3|many|TRBV2
TGTGCCAGCAGTGCTCGGACATCATCTAGCACAGATACGCAGTATTTT
CASSARTSSSTDTQYF
>TRBD1|TRBJ1-1|many|TRBV6-5
TGTGCCAGCAGTTACTCCGGGACAGGGTACTCGGCTGAAGCTTTCTTT
CASSYSGTGYSAEAFF
>TRBD2|TRBJ2-5|-|TRBV14
TGTGCCAGCAGCCAAGGGGGACTAGCGGGAGCAGAGACCCAGTACTTC
CASSQGGLAGAETQYF
>-|TRBJ1-5|many|TRBV12-3/TRBV12-4
TGTGCCAGCAGCGGAATTGATAGGGGTCAGCCCCAGCATTTT
CASSGIDRGQPQHF
>TRBD1|TRBJ2-7|many|TRBV5-1
TGCGCCAGCAGCTTGGCCAAGGGACAGGGTTCCTACGAGCAGTACTTC
CASSLAKGQGSYEQYF